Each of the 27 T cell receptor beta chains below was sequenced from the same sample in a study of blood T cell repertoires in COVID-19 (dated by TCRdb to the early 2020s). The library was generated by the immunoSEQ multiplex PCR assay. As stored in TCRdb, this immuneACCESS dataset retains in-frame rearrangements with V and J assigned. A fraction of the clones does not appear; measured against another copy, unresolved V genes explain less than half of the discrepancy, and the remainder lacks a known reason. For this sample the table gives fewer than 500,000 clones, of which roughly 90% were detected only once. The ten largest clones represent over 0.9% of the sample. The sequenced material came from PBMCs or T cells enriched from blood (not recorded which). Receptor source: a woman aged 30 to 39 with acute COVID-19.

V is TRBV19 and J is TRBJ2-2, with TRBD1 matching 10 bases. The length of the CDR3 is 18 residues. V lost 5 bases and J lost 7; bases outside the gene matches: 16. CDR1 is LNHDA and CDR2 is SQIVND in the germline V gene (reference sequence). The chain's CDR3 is CASSRHSPDRGRSGELFF. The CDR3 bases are TGTGCCAGTAGTCGCCATAGCCCCGACAGGGGGCGCAGCGGGGAGCTGTTTTTT.

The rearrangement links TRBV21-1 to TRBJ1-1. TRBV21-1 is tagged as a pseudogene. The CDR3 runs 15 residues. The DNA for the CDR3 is TGTGCCAGCAATGGGACTAACAGGAGACAATATGAAGCTTTCTTT. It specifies CASNGTNRRQYEAFF.

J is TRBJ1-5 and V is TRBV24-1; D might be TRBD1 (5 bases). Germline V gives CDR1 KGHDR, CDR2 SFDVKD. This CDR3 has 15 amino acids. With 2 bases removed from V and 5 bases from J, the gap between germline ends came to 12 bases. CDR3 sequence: CATSDSSRVDQPQHF. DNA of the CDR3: TGTGCCACCAGTGATTCAAGCAGGGTTGATCAGCCCCAGCATTTT.

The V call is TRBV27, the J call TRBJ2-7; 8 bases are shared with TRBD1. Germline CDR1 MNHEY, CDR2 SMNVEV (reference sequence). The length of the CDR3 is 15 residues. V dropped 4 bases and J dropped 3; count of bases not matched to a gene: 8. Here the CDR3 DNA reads TGTGCCAGCAGTTCACGGGACAGGATCATCTACGAGCAGTACTTC. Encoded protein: CASSSRDRIIYEQYF.

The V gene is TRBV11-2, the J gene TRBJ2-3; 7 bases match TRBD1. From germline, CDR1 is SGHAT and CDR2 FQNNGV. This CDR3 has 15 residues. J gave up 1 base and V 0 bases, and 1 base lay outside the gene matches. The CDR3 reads CASSLDGTGTDTQYF. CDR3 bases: TGTGCCAGCAGCTTAGATGGGACAGGCACAGATACGCAGTATTTT. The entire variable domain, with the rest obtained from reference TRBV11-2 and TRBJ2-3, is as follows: EAGVAQSPRYKIIEKRQSVAFWCNPISGHATLYWYQQILGQGPKLLIQFQNNGVVDDSQLPKDRFSAERLKGVDSTLKIQPAKLEDSAVYLCASSLDGTGTDTQYFGPGTRLTVL.

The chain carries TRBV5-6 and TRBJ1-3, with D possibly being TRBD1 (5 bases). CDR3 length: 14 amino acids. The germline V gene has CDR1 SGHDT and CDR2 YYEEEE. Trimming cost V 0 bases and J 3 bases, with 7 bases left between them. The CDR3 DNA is TGTGCCAGCAGCTTGGGACAGTTTGGAAACACCATATATTTT. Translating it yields CASSLGQFGNTIYF.

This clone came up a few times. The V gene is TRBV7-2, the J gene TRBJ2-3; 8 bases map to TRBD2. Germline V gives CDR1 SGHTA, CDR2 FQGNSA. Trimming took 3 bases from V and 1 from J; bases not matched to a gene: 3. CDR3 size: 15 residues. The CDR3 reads CASSLAGGRTDTQYF. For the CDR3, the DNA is TGTGCCAGCAGCTTGGCGGGGGGCCGCACAGATACGCAGTATTTT.

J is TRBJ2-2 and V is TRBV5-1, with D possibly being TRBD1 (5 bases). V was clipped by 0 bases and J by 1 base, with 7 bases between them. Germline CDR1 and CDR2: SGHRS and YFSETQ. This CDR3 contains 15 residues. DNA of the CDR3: TGCGCCAGCAGCTTGGGCAGGGTGAACACCGGGGAGCTGTTTTTT. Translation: CASSLGRVNTGELFF.

The CDR3 is CASSEFMGTNQEKLFF. The CDR3 region has the DNA TGTGCCAGCAGTGAATTTATGGGGACAAACCAGGAAAAACTGTTTTTT. V usage is TRBV25-1 and J usage is TRBJ1-4; tentatively, D is TRBD1 (6 bases). CDR1 MGHDK and CDR2 SYGVNS come from the germline V gene. V lost 1 base and J lost 8, with 17 bases in between. The CDR3 totals 16 residues.

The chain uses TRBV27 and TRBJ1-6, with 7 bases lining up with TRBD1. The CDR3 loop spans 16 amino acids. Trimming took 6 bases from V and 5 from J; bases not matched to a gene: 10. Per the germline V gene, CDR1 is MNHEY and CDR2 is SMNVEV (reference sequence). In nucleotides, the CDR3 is TGTGCCAGCAGCTTCGTACAGGGGCGTCATAATTCACCCCTCCACTTT. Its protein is CASSFVQGRHNSPLHF.

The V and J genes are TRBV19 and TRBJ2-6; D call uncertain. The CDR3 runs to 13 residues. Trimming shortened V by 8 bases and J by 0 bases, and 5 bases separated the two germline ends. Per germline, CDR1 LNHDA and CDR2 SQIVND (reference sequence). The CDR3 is CASQASGANVLTF. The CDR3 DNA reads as TGTGCCAGTCAGGCCTCTGGGGCCAACGTCCTGACTTTC.

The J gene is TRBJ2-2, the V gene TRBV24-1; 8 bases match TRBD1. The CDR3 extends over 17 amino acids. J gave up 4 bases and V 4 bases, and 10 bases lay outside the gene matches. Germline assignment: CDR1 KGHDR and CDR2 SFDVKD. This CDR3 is CATSDPGQVDPTGELFF. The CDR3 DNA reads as TGTGCCACCAGTGACCCGGGACAGGTCGATCCCACCGGGGAGCTGTTTTTT.

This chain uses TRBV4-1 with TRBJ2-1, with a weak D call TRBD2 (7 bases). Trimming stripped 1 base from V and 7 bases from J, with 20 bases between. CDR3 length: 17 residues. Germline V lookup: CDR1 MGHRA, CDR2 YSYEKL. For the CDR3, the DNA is TGCGCCAGCAGCCAAGCTCCCCGGCGGGGGCCGGGGAATGAGCAGTTCTTC. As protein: CASSQAPRRGPGNEQFF.

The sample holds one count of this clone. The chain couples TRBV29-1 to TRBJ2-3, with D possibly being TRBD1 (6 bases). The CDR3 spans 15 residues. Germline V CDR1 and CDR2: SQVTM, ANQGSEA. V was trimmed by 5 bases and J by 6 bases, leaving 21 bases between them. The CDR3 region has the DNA TGCAGCGTTCCCAGACAGGACCGCCTAGGGGATACGCAGTATTTT. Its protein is CSVPRQDRLGDTQYF.

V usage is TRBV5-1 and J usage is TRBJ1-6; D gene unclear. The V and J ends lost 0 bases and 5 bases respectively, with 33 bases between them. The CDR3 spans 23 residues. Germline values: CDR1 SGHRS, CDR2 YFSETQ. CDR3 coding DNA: TGCGCCAGCAGCTTGGAACTTTTCGGAGGATCCCTGTCGTGGGTAGATCATAATTCACCCCTCCACTTT. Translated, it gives CASSLELFGGSLSWVDHNSPLHF.

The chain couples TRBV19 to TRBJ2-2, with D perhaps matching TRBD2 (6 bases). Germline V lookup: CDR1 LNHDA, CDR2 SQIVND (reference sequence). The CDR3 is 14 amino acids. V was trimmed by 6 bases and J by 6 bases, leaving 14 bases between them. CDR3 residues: CASRSLASAGELFF. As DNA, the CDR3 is TGTGCCAGTAGGTCCCTAGCGTCGGCCGGGGAGCTGTTTTTT.

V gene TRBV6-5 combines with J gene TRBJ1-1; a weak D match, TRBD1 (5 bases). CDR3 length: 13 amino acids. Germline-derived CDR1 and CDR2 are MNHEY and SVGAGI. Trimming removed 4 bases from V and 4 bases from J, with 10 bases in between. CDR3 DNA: TGTGCCAGCAGTTCGGACACGGGCACTGAAGCTTTCTTT. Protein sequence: CASSSDTGTEAFF.

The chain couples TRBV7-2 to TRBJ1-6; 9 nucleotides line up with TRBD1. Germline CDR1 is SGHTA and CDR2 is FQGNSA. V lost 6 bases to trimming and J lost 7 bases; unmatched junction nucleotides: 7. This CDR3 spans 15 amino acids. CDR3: CASSFGTGLNSPLHF. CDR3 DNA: TGTGCCAGCAGTTTCGGGACAGGGTTAAATTCACCCCTCCACTTT. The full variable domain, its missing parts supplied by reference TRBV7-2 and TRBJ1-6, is GAGVSQSPSNKVTEKGKDVELRCDPISGHTALYWYRQSLGQGLEFLIYFQGNSAPDKSGLPSDRFSAERTGGSVSTLTIQRTQQEDSAVYLCASSFGTGLNSPLHFGNGTRLTVT.

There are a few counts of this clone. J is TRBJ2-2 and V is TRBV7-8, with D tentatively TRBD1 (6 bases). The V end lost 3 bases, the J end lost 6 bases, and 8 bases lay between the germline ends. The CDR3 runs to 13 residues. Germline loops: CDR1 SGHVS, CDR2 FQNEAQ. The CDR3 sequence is CASSFRQAGELFF. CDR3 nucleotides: TGTGCCAGCAGCTTCAGACAGGCCGGGGAGCTGTTTTTT.

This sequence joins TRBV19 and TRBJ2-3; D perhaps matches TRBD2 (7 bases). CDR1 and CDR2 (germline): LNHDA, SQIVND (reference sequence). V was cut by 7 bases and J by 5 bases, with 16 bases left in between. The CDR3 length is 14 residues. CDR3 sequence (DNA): TGTGCCAGTACCTCGGCGGGGGCGATAGATACGCAGTATTTT. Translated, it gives CASTSAGAIDTQYF.

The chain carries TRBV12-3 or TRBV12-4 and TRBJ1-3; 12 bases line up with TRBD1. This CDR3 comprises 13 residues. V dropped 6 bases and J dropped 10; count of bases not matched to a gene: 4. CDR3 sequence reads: CASSGTGGLTIYF. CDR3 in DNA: TGTGCCAGCAGCGGGACAGGGGGCTTAACCATATATTTT.

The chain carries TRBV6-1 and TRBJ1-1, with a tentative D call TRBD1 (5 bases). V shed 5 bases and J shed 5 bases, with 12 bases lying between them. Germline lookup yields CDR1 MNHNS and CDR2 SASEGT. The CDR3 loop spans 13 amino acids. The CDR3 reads CASSQGSSTEAFF. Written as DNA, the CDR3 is TGTGCCAGCAGTCAGGGTAGTAGTACTGAAGCTTTCTTT.

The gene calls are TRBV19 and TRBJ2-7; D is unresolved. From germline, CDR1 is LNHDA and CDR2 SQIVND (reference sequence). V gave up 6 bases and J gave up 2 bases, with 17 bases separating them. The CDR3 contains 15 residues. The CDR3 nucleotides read TGTGCCAGTAGATTACGACTTAACCGACCCTACGAGCAGTACTTC. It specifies CASRLRLNRPYEQYF.

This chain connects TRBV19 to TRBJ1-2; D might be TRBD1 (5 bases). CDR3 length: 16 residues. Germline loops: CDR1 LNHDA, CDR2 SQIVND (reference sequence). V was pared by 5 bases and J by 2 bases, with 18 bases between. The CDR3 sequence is CASSFGGETANYGYTF. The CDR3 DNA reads TGTGCCAGTAGTTTCGGGGGAGAGACAGCCAACTATGGCTACACCTTC.

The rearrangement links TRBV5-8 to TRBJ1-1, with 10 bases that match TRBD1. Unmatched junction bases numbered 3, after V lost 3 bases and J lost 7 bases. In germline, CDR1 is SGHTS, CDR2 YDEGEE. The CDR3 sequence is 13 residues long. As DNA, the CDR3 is TGTGCCAGCAGCTATGGACAGGGGGTTGAAGCTTTCTTT. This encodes CASSYGQGVEAFF.

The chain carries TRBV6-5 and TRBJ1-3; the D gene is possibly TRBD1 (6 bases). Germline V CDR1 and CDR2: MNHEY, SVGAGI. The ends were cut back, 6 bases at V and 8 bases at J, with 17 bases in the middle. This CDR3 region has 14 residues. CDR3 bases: TGTGCCAGCAGAACCACCGACAGGATGGACACCATATATTTT. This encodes CASRTTDRMDTIYF.

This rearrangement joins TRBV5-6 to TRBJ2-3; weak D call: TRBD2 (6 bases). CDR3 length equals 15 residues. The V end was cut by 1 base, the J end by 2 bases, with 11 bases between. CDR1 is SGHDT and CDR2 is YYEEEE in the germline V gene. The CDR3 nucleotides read TGTGCCAGCAGCTTGACTCGCGGGGTCACAGATACGCAGTATTTT. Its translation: CASSLTRGVTDTQYF. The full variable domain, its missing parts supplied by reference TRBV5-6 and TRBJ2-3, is DAGVTQSPTHLIKTRGQQVTLRCSPKSGHDTVSWYQQALGQGPQFIFQYYEEEERQRGNFPDRFSGHQFPNYSSELNVNALLLGDSALYLCASSLTRGVTDTQYFGPGTRLTVL.